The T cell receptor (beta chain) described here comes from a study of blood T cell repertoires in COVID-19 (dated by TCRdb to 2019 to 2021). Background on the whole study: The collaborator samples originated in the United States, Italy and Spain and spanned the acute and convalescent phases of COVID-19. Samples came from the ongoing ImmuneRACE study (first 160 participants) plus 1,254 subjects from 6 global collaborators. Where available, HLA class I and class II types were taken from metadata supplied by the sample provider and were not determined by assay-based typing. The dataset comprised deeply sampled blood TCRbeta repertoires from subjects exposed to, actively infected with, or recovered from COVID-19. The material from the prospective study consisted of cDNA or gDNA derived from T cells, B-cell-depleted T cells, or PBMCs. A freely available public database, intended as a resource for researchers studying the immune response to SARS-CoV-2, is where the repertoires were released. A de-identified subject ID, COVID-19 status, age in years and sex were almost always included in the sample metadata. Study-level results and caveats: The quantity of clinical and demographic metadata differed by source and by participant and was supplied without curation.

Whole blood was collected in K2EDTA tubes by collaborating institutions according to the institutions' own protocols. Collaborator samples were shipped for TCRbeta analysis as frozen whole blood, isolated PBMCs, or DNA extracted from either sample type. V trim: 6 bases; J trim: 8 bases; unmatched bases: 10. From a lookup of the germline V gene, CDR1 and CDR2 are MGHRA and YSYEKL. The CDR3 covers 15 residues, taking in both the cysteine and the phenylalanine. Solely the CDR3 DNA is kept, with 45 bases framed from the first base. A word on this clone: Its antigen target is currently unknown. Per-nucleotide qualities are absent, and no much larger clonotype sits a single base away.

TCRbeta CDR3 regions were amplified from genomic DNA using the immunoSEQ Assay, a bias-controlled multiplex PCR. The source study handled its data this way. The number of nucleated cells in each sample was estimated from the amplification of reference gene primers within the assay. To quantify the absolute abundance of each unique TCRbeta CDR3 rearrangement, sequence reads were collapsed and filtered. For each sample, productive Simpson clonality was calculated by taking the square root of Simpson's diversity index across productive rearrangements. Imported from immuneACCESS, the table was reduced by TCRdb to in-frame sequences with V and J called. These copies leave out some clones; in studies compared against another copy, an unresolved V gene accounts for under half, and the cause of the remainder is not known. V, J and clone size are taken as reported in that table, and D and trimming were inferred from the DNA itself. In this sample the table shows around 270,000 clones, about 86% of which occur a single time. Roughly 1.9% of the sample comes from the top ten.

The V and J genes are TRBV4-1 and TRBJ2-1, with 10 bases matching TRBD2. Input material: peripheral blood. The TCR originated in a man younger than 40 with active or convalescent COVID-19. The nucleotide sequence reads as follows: TGCGCCAGCAGGCCCGTAAGCGGGGGGGCCGATGAGCAGTTCTTC. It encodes CASRPVSGGADEQFF.